This T cell receptor beta chain emerged from a study of T cell responses to AZD1222 COVID-19 vaccine. Study-wide results and caveats: Sampling that yielded the repertoires occurred only after the peak T cell response. The sample set comprised mostly white British donors with more females, and clonal diversity was possibly underestimated.

CDR1 KGHSH and CDR2 LQKENI come from the germline V gene. V gave up 3 bases and J gave up 6 bases; unmatched junction bases: 18. The CDR3 sequence is 18 residues long. Sequenced by immunoSEQ multiplex PCR; TCRdb stores in-frame clones only, minus some. Of 54,000 or so clones listed, around 90% were seen once; the top ten hold less than 5%. Points on this clone: Its antigen is undetermined.

The origin of this receptor is an adult in good health. Sequencing used peripheral blood, obtained on day 0 of AZD1222 vaccination. The V and J genes are TRBV18 and TRBJ2-3; the match to TRBD1 covers 7 bases. In DNA, the CDR3 is TGTGCCAGCTCACCTACGACAGGGCGCTCCTCGAGGAGGGATACGCAGTATTTT. Its translation: CASSPTTGRSSRRDTQYF.